The 22 T cell receptor beta chains reported below all come from one sample, sequenced in a study of cytomegalovirus exposure and HLA in healthy donors. Produced via immunoSEQ multiplex PCR; TCRdb's table is partial and in-frame only. The profile shows about 360,000 clones, roughly 90% of them singletons. The sample was PBMCs. The origin of the receptors is a woman between 18 and 29 years old in good health and CMV-seronegative.

This rearrangement joins TRBV5-6 to TRBJ1-1; the match to TRBD1 covers 7 bases. Trimming at V came to 7 bases and at J to 4 bases, leaving 4 bases not matched to a gene. CDR3 length: 12 residues. CDR1 and CDR2 (germline): SGHDT, YYEEEE. The CDR3 DNA reads as TGTGCCAGCGGCAGGGGGAGCACTGAAGCTTTCTTT. It encodes CASGRGSTEAFF. The variable domain in full, with the rest retrieved from reference TRBV5-6 and TRBJ1-1, is DAGVTQSPTHLIKTRGQQVTLRCSPKSGHDTVSWYQQALGQGPQFIFQYYEEEERQRGNFPDRFSGHQFPNYSSELNVNALLLGDSALYLCASGRGSTEAFFGQGTRLTVV.

This chain connects TRBV15 to TRBJ2-5; 9 bases align to TRBD1. The CDR3 loop spans 16 amino acids. CDR1 and CDR2 from the germline V gene are LNHNV and YYDKDF (reference sequence). Trimming removed 1 base from V and 5 bases from J; junction bases left unmatched: 8. The CDR3 loop is CATSRGSAGTGETQYF. The CDR3 DNA reads as TGTGCCACCAGCAGAGGTAGCGCCGGGACAGGGGAGACCCAGTACTTC.

The chain has TRBV27 and TRBJ1-5, with no clear D. Trimming shortened V by 2 bases and J by 0 bases, and 5 bases separated the two germline ends. The CDR3 is 14 amino acids. CDR1 and CDR2 (germline): MNHEY, SMNVEV (reference sequence). CDR3 bases: TGTGCCAGCAGTTTAGTGTATAGCAATCAGCCCCAGCATTTT. It codes for CASSLVYSNQPQHF.

The chain links TRBV6-5 to TRBJ2-7, with 9 positions matching TRBD1. The length of the CDR3 is 12 residues. With 8 bases clipped from V and 6 bases from J, the junction kept 5 bases outside the gene matches. The V gene's germline CDR1 is MNHEY and CDR2 SVGAGI. The CDR3 nucleotides are TGTGCCAGCGGACAGGGGCGGGTCGAGCAGTACTTC. Translating it yields CASGQGRVEQYF.

This clone occurred a few times. The rearrangement links TRBV5-8 to TRBJ1-6; D uncertain. This CDR3 is built from 14 residues. Germline V gene lookup returns CDR1 SGHTS and CDR2 YDEGEE. V was shortened by 3 bases and J by 6 bases, with 10 bases between the two germline ends. The CDR3 region is CASSSRGPNSPLHF. CDR3 nucleotides: TGTGCCAGCAGCTCCCGAGGCCCTAATTCACCCCTCCACTTT. Together with reference TRBV5-8 and TRBJ1-6, the CDR3 gives the full variable domain: EAGVTQSPTHLIKTRGQQATLRCSPISGHTSVYWYQQALGLGLQFLLWYDEGEERNRGNFPPRFSGRQFPNYSSELNVNALELEDSALYLCASSSRGPNSPLHFGNGTRLTVT.

This clone was seen more than once but under ten times. The genes are TRBV25-1 and TRBJ1-6; TRBD1 might be the D (6 bases). The CDR3 is 17 residues long. Germline assignment: CDR1 MGHDK and CDR2 SYGVNS. Trimming pared 1 base from V and 9 bases from J, leaving 19 bases between. The CDR3 coding sequence is TGTGCCAGCAGTGAATGGGGCAGGGGTGATTCGGGTTCACCCCTCCACTTT. Translation: CASSEWGRGDSGSPLHF.

The chain links TRBV7-3 to TRBJ2-1; 12 bases align to TRBD1. The CDR3 sequence is 16 residues long. Trimming at V came to 2 bases and at J to 6 bases, leaving 5 bases not matched to a gene. Per germline, CDR1 SGHTA and CDR2 FQGTGA. This chain's CDR3 is CASSLGPGQGANEQFF. The CDR3 bases are TGTGCCAGCAGCTTAGGTCCGGGACAGGGGGCCAATGAGCAGTTCTTC.

This chain joins TRBV9 and TRBJ2-3; TRBD2 matches at 13 bases. The CDR3 has 18 residues. Germline V gene sequence: CDR1 SGDLS, CDR2 YYNGEE. V was pared by 1 base and J by 0 bases, with 5 bases of the junction left unmatched. For the CDR3, the DNA is TGTGCCAGCAGCGTATCGACTAGCGGGGGGATTAGCACAGATACGCAGTATTTT. Encoded protein: CASSVSTSGGISTDTQYF.

The rearrangement joins TRBV7-9 to TRBJ2-7; 9 nucleotides line up with TRBD1. The ends lost 1 base at V and 3 bases at J; junction bases unmatched: 4. The germline CDR1 and CDR2 sequences are SEHNR and FQNEAQ (reference sequence). The length of the CDR3 is 15 residues. The CDR3 DNA is TGTGCCAGCAGCTTAGGACAGGGGGTAGGCTACGAGCAGTACTTC. Residues: CASSLGQGVGYEQYF.

The CDR3 sequence is CASSSGYYGYTF. The DNA of the CDR3 is TGTGCCAGCAGCTCAGGTTACTATGGCTACACCTTC. The chain links TRBV11-2 to TRBJ1-2, with unresolved D. V was pared by 4 bases and J by 3 bases, with 6 bases between. CDR1 is SGHAT and CDR2 is FQNNGV in the germline V gene. This CDR3 comprises 12 residues.

The chain is built from TRBV19 and TRBJ2-6, with D tentatively TRBD2 (5 bases). The CDR3 extends over 13 amino acids. Between the trimmed V and J ends, which lost 3 bases and 7 bases, there was a span of 7 bases. CDR1 and CDR2 (germline): LNHDA, SQIVND (reference sequence). The CDR3: CASSIGVANVLTF. The CDR3 DNA follows: TGTGCCAGTAGTATCGGGGTAGCCAACGTCCTGACTTTC.

The chain carries TRBV2 and TRBJ2-3, with 7 bases that match TRBD1. J gave up 6 bases and V 7 bases, and 4 bases lay outside the gene matches. CDR1 and CDR2 from the germline V gene are SNHLY and FYNNEI. There are 12 residues in the CDR3. The CDR3 region is CASTQTGDTQYF. DNA for the CDR3: TGTGCCAGCACTCAGACAGGGGATACGCAGTATTTT.

This chain links TRBV5-1 with TRBJ2-3; D is ambiguous. CDR1 and CDR2 (germline): SGHRS, YFSETQ. The CDR3 sequence is 14 residues long. The V gene lost 0 bases and the J gene lost 2 bases, with 7 bases spanning the gap. CDR3 region: CASSLGLITDTQYF. The CDR3 coding sequence is TGCGCCAGCAGCTTGGGACTCATCACAGATACGCAGTATTTT.

The V call is TRBV29-1, the J call TRBJ2-7, with TRBD1 matching over 7 bases. Per germline, CDR1 SQVTM and CDR2 ANQGSEA. The V gene end was trimmed by 6 bases and the J gene end by 3 bases; junction bases not matched to a gene: 5. The CDR3 consists of 12 residues. The CDR3 is CSVGDRGYEQYF. The DNA of the CDR3 is TGCAGCGTCGGGGACAGAGGCTACGAGCAGTACTTC.

The V and J genes are TRBV27 and TRBJ2-7, with D possibly TRBD2 on 6 matching bases. V lost 7 bases, J lost 3 bases, and 19 bases lay in between. Germline V CDR1 and CDR2: MNHEY, SMNVEV (reference sequence). The length of the CDR3 is 15 residues. The CDR3 DNA is TGTGCCAGCACTTTTGGATATGGGGGGAACTACGAGCAGTACTTC. This encodes CASTFGYGGNYEQYF.

This clone was counted a few times. The chain is built from TRBV28 and TRBJ1-5, with TRBD1 matching over 9 bases. CDR1 MDHEN and CDR2 SYDVKM come from the germline V gene. V was pared by 3 bases and J by 3 bases, with 9 bases of the junction left unmatched. The CDR3 contains 17 residues. The CDR3 reads CASSLVEWTGDNQPQHF. The CDR3 nucleotides are TGTGCCAGCAGTTTGGTCGAATGGACAGGGGACAATCAGCCCCAGCATTTT.

This clone has just one count. The identical CDR3 is also encoded by other nucleotide sequences in the sample. The chain combines TRBV5-1 with TRBJ1-1; D possibly corresponds to TRBD1 (6 bases). The ends were cut back, 4 bases at V and 1 base at J, with 8 bases in the middle. There are 13 residues in the CDR3. Germline CDR1 SGHRS, CDR2 YFSETQ. CDR3: CASSLRGNTEAFF. DNA for the CDR3: TGCGCCAGCAGCCTCAGGGGGAACACTGAAGCTTTCTTT.

This chain links TRBV28 with TRBJ1-2, with D unclear. The ends were cut back, 7 bases at V and 2 bases at J, with 14 bases in the middle. The CDR3 length is 14 residues. Germline V gene sequence: CDR1 MDHEN, CDR2 SYDVKM. The CDR3 region has the DNA TGTGCCAGCACCCCGGTCGCGGAAAACTATGGCTACACCTTC. Its protein is CASTPVAENYGYTF.

V usage is TRBV2 and J usage is TRBJ2-7; D possibly corresponds to TRBD2 (6 bases). Germline V gives CDR1 SNHLY, CDR2 FYNNEI. Trimming removed 8 bases at V and 4 bases at J, with 21 bases between. The CDR3 runs to 15 residues. The CDR3 spells CASEAISGAPYEQYF. The CDR3 region has the DNA TGTGCCAGCGAGGCCATTAGCGGAGCCCCTTACGAGCAGTACTTC.

This clone came up a few times. The V and J genes are TRBV28 and TRBJ1-2; 7 bases map to TRBD1. CDR3 length equals 12 residues. Germline V gives CDR1 MDHEN, CDR2 SYDVKM. V lost 6 bases and J lost 7; bases outside the gene matches: 5. The CDR3 DNA sequence: TGTGCCAGCAGCCCTCAGGGGGTTGGCTACACCTTC. Protein sequence: CASSPQGVGYTF.

J is TRBJ2-6 and V is TRBV28, with a weak D call TRBD1 (5 bases). Germline V gene lookup returns CDR1 MDHEN and CDR2 SYDVKM. There are 15 residues in the CDR3. The V and J ends lost 1 base and 4 bases respectively, with 8 bases between them. The CDR3 nucleotides are TGTGCCAGCAGTTTATCCCAGGGAGGGGCCAACGTCCTGACTTTC. Residues: CASSLSQGGANVLTF.

This chain links TRBV6-5 with TRBJ2-7; tentative D call: TRBD1 (6 bases). The germline V gene has CDR1 MNHEY and CDR2 SVGAGI. This CDR3 has 13 residues. V was shortened by 6 bases and J by 2 bases, with 11 bases between the two germline ends. The CDR3: CASSPGTTYEQYF. The CDR3 DNA is TGTGCCAGCAGCCCCGGGACAACCTACGAGCAGTACTTC.